The clone carrying this T cell receptor beta chain was seen repeatedly, ten times or more. This specimen comes from a study of response to subunit inactivated influenza vaccine. Germline V gene lookup returns CDR1 LGHDT and CDR2 YNNKEL (reference sequence). Trimming stripped 7 bases from V and 5 bases from J, with 12 bases between. The CDR3 has 13 amino acids. MiXCR was run by TCRdb on the RT-PCR reads, yielding one entry per CDR3 protein. Altogether approximately 230,000 distinct CDR3 sequences are present, 10% to 15% being singletons, with the ten largest covering roughly 7.7%. The origin of this receptor is a middle-aged man who received an inactivated influenza vaccine. The source was non-naive T cells sorted from PBMCs, collected around two weeks before vaccination. This rearrangement joins TRBV3-1 to TRBJ2-1; the D gene is possibly TRBD1 (6 bases). The CDR3 DNA is TGTGCCAGCAAGCTGGGGGCGGACAATGAGCAGTTCTTC. Amino acids: CASKLGADNEQFF.